This passage covers 27 T cell receptor beta chains from one sample sequenced in a study of OX40 agonist ivuxolimab in advanced cancers. Only in-frame clones appear in the TCRdb table, and some are missing; sequencing was by immunoSEQ multiplex PCR. The profile shows roughly 80,000 clones, about 93% of them singletons. The sequences come from CD4+ or CD8+ T cells sorted from blood, collected in a trial of the OX40 agonist ivuxolimab. The receptors originated from an adult with an advanced solid tumor such as melanoma, head and neck, liver or kidney cancer.

The chain employs TRBV2 and TRBJ2-7; 9 positions match TRBD1. V shed 6 bases, J shed 4 bases, and the junction held 13 bases outside the gene matches. This CDR3 comprises 16 residues. From germline, CDR1 is SNHLY and CDR2 FYNNEI. The CDR3 loop is CASSVQVGQGEYEQYF. CDR3 sequence (DNA): TGTGCCAGCAGCGTACAGGTGGGACAGGGAGAATACGAGCAGTACTTC.

The chain is built from TRBV14 and TRBJ1-1; 9 bases agree with TRBD1. With 3 bases clipped from V and 11 bases from J, the junction kept 13 bases outside the gene matches. The germline CDR1 and CDR2 sequences are SGHDN and FVKESK. This CDR3 is built from 15 residues. The CDR3 DNA follows: TGTGCCAGCAGCCACAAGACAGGGGGTACCTCGGATGCTTTCTTT. As protein: CASSHKTGGTSDAFF.

This chain connects TRBV15 to TRBJ1-5; 7 nucleotides agree with TRBD1. Per the germline V gene, CDR1 is LNHNV and CDR2 is YYDKDF (reference sequence). J lost 4 bases, V lost 4 bases, and 4 bases had no gene match. There are 14 residues in the CDR3. In nucleotides, the CDR3 is TGTGCCACCAGCATGTGGGACAGTAATCAGCCCCAGCATTTT. Translation: CATSMWDSNQPQHF.

V gene TRBV21-1 combines with J gene TRBJ2-3. TRBV21-1 is noted as a pseudogene. This CDR3 contains 16 residues. In nucleotides, the CDR3 is TGTGCCAGCAGCAAAGTGAGAGTGAAGGGCACAGATACGCAGTATTTT. Protein: CASSKVRVKGTDTQYF.

The chain uses TRBV30 and TRBJ2-3, with D possibly being TRBD2 (6 bases). CDR3 size: 16 residues. CDR1 is GTSNPN and CDR2 is SVGIG in the germline V gene (reference sequence). V was clipped by 4 bases and J by 0 bases, with 17 bases between them. The CDR3 nucleotides read TGTGCCTGGACTGCCGTAGCGGACCCTAGCACAGATACGCAGTATTTT. This gives the protein CAWTAVADPSTDTQYF. Full variable domain (outside the CDR3, taken from reference TRBV30 and TRBJ2-3): SQTIHQWPATLVQPVGSPLSLECTVEGTSNPNLYWYRQAAGRGLQLLFYSVGIGQISSEVPQNLSASRPQDRQFILSSKKLLLSDSGFYLCAWTAVADPSTDTQYFGPGTRLTVL.

The J gene is TRBJ2-7, the V gene TRBV4-3, with 9 bases lining up with TRBD1. The CDR3 is 19 residues long. The junction had 14 bases not matched to a gene; V was cut back by 0 bases and J by 2 bases. The germline gives CDR1 LGHNA, CDR2 YSLEER. The chain's CDR3 is CASSQEALIGTGRPYEQYF. In DNA form, the CDR3 reads TGCGCCAGCAGCCAAGAAGCGTTGATCGGGACAGGGAGACCCTACGAGCAGTACTTC.

The chain uses TRBV27 and TRBJ2-7; D possibly corresponds to TRBD1 (5 bases). Germline-derived CDR1 and CDR2 are MNHEY and SMNVEV (reference sequence). This CDR3 region has 13 residues. Between the trimmed V and J ends, which lost 3 bases and 6 bases, there was a span of 12 bases. The CDR3 spells CASSLPRGGEQYF. CDR3 nucleotides: TGTGCCAGCAGTTTGCCTAGGGGCGGCGAGCAGTACTTC.

The CDR3 sequence is CASRVSSGRNNEQFF. CDR3 bases: TGTGCCAGCAGAGTATCTAGCGGGAGGAACAATGAGCAGTTCTTC. The gene calls are TRBV13 and TRBJ2-1, with 11 bases fitting TRBD2. Looked up from germline, CDR1 is PRHDT and CDR2 is FYEKMQ (reference sequence). After removal of 6 bases from V and 5 bases from J, the junction contained 6 bases not matched to a gene. The CDR3 sequence is 15 residues long. The whole variable domain, remainder taken from reference TRBV13 and TRBJ2-1, is AAGVIQSPRHLIKEKRETATLKCYPIPRHDTVYWYQQGPGQDPQFLISFYEKMQSDKGSIPDRFSAQQFSDYHSELNMSSLELGDSALYFCASRVSSGRNNEQFFGPGTRLTVL.

The genes are TRBV7-8 and TRBJ2-3, with 10 nucleotides matching TRBD2. Germline CDR1 is SGHVS and CDR2 is FQNEAQ. The CDR3 length is 15 residues. The J segment lost 4 bases and the V segment lost 5 bases, leaving 6 bases of the junction unmatched. For the CDR3, the DNA is TGTGCCAGCAGCCCCCCGGGACTAGCGTCAGATACGCAGTATTTT. Protein: CASSPPGLASDTQYF.

The chain recombines TRBV4-3 with TRBJ2-7; D is perhaps TRBD1 (6 bases). This CDR3 has 14 residues. Trimming took off 3 bases at V and 6 bases at J, with 15 bases between the two ends. Looked up from germline, CDR1 is LGHNA and CDR2 is YSLEER. The CDR3 coding sequence is TGCGCCAGCAGCCAGTACACAGGGACGGGCGAGCAGTACTTC. Its protein is CASSQYTGTGEQYF.

This chain links TRBV2 with TRBJ2-7; 8 bases map to TRBD1. Germline lookup yields CDR1 SNHLY and CDR2 FYNNEI. This CDR3 has 14 amino acids. V lost 4 bases, J lost 0 bases, and 2 bases stayed unmatched. The CDR3 loop reads CASSVRGPSYEQYF. In DNA form, the CDR3 reads TGTGCCAGCAGTGTCAGGGGGCCCTCCTACGAGCAGTACTTC. The variable domain in full, completed from reference TRBV2 and TRBJ2-7, reads EPEVTQTPSHQVTQMGQEVILRCVPISNHLYFYWYRQILGQKVEFLVSFYNNEISEKSEIFDDQFSVERPDGSNFTLKIRSTKLEDSAMYFCASSVRGPSYEQYFGPGTRLTVT.

The chain couples TRBV13 to TRBJ1-1; D is perhaps TRBD1 (6 bases). The CDR3 covers 15 residues. Trimming pared 0 bases from V and 4 bases from J, leaving 12 bases between. Per the germline V gene, CDR1 is PRHDT and CDR2 is FYEKMQ (reference sequence). CDR3 sequence reads: CASSLGQGFGTEAFF. CDR3 DNA sequence: TGTGCCAGCAGCTTAGGCCAGGGGTTCGGCACTGAAGCTTTCTTT.

The chain joins TRBV7-9 to TRBJ2-1; D is uncertain. Germline CDR1 is SEHNR and CDR2 is FQNEAQ (reference sequence). Between the trimmed V and J ends, which lost 5 bases and 4 bases, there was a span of 9 bases. The CDR3 is made up of 13 amino acids. DNA for the CDR3: TGTGCCAGCAGCCCCTTACCGTACAATGAGCAGTTCTTC. It yields the protein CASSPLPYNEQFF. Based on the CDR3 plus reference TRBV7-9 and TRBJ2-1, the full variable domain is DTGVSQNPRHKITKRGQNVTFRCDPISEHNRLYWYRQTLGQGPEFLTYFQNEAQLEKSRLLSDRFSAERPKGSFSTLEIQRTEQGDSAMYLCASSPLPYNEQFFGPGTRLTVL.

CDR3 sequence reads: CASSPDTSLPFYEQYF. CDR3 coding DNA: TGTGCCAGCAGCCCCGACACCTCTCTCCCCTTCTACGAGCAGTACTTC. The rearrangement uses TRBV7-9 and TRBJ2-7; D is unresolved. There are 16 residues in the CDR3. V was clipped by 5 bases and J by 3 bases, with 20 bases between them. CDR1 SEHNR and CDR2 FQNEAQ come from the germline V gene (reference sequence).

This chain uses TRBV7-2 with TRBJ1-5; D remains unclear. The CDR3 runs to 16 residues. CDR1 is SGHTA, CDR2 FQGNSA, per germline. V lost 5 bases, J lost 4 bases, and 18 bases lay in between. CDR3 sequence (DNA): TGTGCCAGCAGCCACCCCCCGAGTTGGGGAAATCAGCCCCAGCATTTT. Encoded protein: CASSHPPSWGNQPQHF. The full variable domain, rest sourced from reference TRBV7-2 and TRBJ1-5, is GAGVSQSPSNKVTEKGKDVELRCDPISGHTALYWYRQSLGQGLEFLIYFQGNSAPDKSGLPSDRFSAERTGGSVSTLTIQRTQQEDSAVYLCASSHPPSWGNQPQHFGDGTRLSIL.

V usage is TRBV5-1 and J usage is TRBJ1-1, with D possibly being TRBD1 (5 bases). Germline V gives CDR1 SGHRS, CDR2 YFSETQ. The CDR3 has 15 amino acids. V lost 4 bases, J lost 7 bases, and 20 bases lay in between. The CDR3 coding sequence is TGCGCCAGCAGCCCTAGGGACGGGAGGGGTAATGAAGCTTTCTTT. Translated, it gives CASSPRDGRGNEAFF.

The chain is built from TRBV4-3 and TRBJ1-2; 10 bases agree with TRBD1. CDR1 is LGHNA and CDR2 is YSLEER in the germline V gene. This CDR3 comprises 18 residues. V lost 0 bases and J lost 6; bases outside the gene matches: 13. This CDR3 reads CASSQDIAGQGPFHGYTF. CDR3 nucleotide sequence: TGCGCCAGCAGCCAAGATATTGCGGGACAGGGGCCTTTTCATGGCTACACCTTC.

The V call is TRBV27, the J call TRBJ1-2; the D is unclear. The ends were cut back, 5 bases at V and 2 bases at J, with 9 bases in the middle. There are 13 residues in the CDR3. CDR1 and CDR2 (germline): MNHEY, SMNVEV (reference sequence). The CDR3 DNA reads TGTGCCAGCAGTCCCCGCAGGAACTATGGCTACACCTTC. Translated, it gives CASSPRRNYGYTF.

Only one count was recorded for this clone. This chain joins TRBV10-2 and TRBJ2-7; D possibly corresponds to TRBD1 (5 bases). Germline V gene sequence: CDR1 WSHSY, CDR2 SAAADI. The V end lost 6 bases, the J end lost 2 bases, and 5 bases lay between the germline ends. The CDR3 totals 11 residues. CDR3 protein: CASRTAYEQYF. The CDR3 coding sequence is TGCGCCAGCAGGACAGCCTACGAGCAGTACTTC.

The chain uses TRBV5-4 and TRBJ1-2; the D gene is possibly TRBD1 (6 bases). The CDR3 length is 13 residues. In germline, CDR1 is SGHNT, CDR2 YYREEE (reference sequence). V dropped 4 bases and J dropped 6 bases, with 13 bases sitting between them. This CDR3 reads CASSPGTYDGYTF. The CDR3 bases are TGTGCCAGCAGCCCCGGGACATATGATGGCTACACCTTC. Filled out from reference TRBV5-4 and TRBJ1-2, the complete variable domain reads ETGVTQSPTHLIKTRGQQVTLRCSSQSGHNTVSWYQQALGQGPQFIFQYYREEENGRGNFPPRFSGLQFPNYSSELNVNALELDDSALYLCASSPGTYDGYTFGSGTRLTVV.

The rearrangement uses TRBV9 and TRBJ1-2; D possibly corresponds to TRBD1 (6 bases). This CDR3 is 14 amino acids long. Germline values: CDR1 SGDLS, CDR2 YYNGEE. The germline V and J ends were trimmed by 6 bases and 8 bases, with 20 bases remaining between them. CDR3 protein: CASTHPEGVGGYTF. CDR3 sequence (DNA): TGTGCCAGCACCCACCCGGAGGGGGTAGGGGGCTACACCTTC.

This clone has just one count. V gene TRBV7-8 combines with J gene TRBJ1-1; no firm D call. Trimming removed 2 bases from V and 6 bases from J, with 13 bases in between. CDR3 length: 14 residues. CDR1 and CDR2 (germline): SGHVS, FQNEAQ. The CDR3 sequence: CASSLLGIGPEAFF. CDR3 coding DNA: TGTGCCAGCAGCTTATTGGGGATTGGACCTGAAGCTTTCTTT.

V usage is TRBV10-2 and J usage is TRBJ2-2; the D is unclear. CDR3 size: 13 residues. V was clipped by 6 bases and J by 7 bases, with 12 bases between them. In germline, CDR1 is WSHSY, CDR2 SAAADI. DNA of the CDR3: TGCGCCAGCAGACCAGGCCCCAACGGGGAGCTGTTTTTT. It encodes CASRPGPNGELFF.

The rearrangement links TRBV18 to TRBJ1-3, with D perhaps TRBD1 (5 bases). Germline lookup yields CDR1 KGHSH and CDR2 LQKENI. Trimming left V 3 bases short and J 2 bases short, with 11 bases between. The CDR3 is made up of 15 amino acids. The CDR3 DNA reads TGTGCCAGCTCACCGGGGACCGGGCCTGGAAACACCATATATTTT. Amino acids: CASSPGTGPGNTIYF.

J is TRBJ2-7 and V is TRBV7-9; 7 bases are a match to TRBD2. Germline loops: CDR1 SEHNR, CDR2 FQNEAQ (reference sequence). CDR3 length: 15 residues. The trim removed 5 bases at V and 4 bases at J, leaving 11 bases unmatched. The CDR3 is CASSPIQRGRYEQYF. The CDR3 DNA reads as TGTGCCAGCAGCCCTATTCAGCGCGGGAGATACGAGCAGTACTTC. Full variable domain (rest looked up from reference TRBV7-9 and TRBJ2-7): DTGVSQNPRHKITKRGQNVTFRCDPISEHNRLYWYRQTLGQGPEFLTYFQNEAQLEKSRLLSDRFSAERPKGSFSTLEIQRTEQGDSAMYLCASSPIQRGRYEQYFGPGTRLTVT.

This chain uses TRBV7-8 with TRBJ1-5, with 10 bases matching TRBD1. V was pared by 5 bases and J by 3 bases, with 7 bases of the junction left unmatched. The CDR3 is 16 amino acids. From germline, CDR1 is SGHVS and CDR2 FQNEAQ. The DNA of the CDR3 is TGTGCCAGCAGCATTGACAGGGGGCGCGTCAATCAGCCCCAGCATTTT. It yields the protein CASSIDRGRVNQPQHF.

The chain carries TRBV4-2 and TRBJ2-1, with D perhaps TRBD1 or TRBD2 (5 bases each). V was trimmed by 0 bases and J by 2 bases, leaving 20 bases between them. The CDR3 runs 19 residues. Per the germline V gene, CDR1 is LGHNA and CDR2 is YNFKEQ. The CDR3 is CASSQDSFFGTYTYNEQFF. CDR3 bases: TGTGCCAGCAGCCAAGACAGTTTTTTTGGGACCTATACCTACAATGAGCAGTTCTTC.